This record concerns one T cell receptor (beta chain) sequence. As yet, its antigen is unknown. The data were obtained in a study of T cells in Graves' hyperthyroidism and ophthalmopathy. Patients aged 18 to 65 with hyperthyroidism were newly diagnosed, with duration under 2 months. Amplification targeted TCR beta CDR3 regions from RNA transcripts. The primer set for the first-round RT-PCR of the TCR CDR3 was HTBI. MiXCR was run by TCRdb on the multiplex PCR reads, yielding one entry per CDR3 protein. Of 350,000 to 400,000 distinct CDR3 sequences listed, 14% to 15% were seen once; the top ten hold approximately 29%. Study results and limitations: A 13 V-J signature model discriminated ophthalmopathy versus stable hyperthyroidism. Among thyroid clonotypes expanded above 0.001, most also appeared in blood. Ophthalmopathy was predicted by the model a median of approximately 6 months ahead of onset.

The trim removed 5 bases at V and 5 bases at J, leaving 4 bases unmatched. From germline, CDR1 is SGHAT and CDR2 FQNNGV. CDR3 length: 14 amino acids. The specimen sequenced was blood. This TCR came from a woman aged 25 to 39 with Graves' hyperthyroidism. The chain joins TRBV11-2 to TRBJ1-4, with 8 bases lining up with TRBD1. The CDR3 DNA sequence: TGTGCCAGCAGCCGACAGGGGCGAAATGAAAAACTGTTTTTT. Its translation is CASSRQGRNEKLFF.